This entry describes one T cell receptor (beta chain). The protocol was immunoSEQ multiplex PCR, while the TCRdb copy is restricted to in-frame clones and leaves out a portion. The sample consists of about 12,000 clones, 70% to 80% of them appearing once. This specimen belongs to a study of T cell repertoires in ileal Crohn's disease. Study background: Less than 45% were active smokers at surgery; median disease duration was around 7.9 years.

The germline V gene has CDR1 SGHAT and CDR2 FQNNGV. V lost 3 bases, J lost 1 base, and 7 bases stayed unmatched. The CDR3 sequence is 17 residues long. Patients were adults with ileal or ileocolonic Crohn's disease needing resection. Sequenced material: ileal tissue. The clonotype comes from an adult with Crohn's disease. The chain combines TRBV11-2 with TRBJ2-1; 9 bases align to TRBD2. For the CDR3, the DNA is TGTGCCAGCAGCTTCCTGGCGGGAGGGGGGTCCTACAATGAGCAGTTCTTC. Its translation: CASSFLAGGGSYNEQFF.